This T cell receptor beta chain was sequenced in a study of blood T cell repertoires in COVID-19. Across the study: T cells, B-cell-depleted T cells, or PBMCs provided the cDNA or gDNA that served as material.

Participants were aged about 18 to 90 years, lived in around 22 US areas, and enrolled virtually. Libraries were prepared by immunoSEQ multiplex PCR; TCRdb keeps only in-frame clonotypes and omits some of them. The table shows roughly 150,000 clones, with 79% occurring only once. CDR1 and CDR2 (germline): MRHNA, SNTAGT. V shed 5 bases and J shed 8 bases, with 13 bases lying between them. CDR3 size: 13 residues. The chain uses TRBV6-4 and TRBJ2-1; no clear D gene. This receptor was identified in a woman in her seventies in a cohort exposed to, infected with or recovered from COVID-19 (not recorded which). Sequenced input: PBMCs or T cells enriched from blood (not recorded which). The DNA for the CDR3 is TGTGCCAGCAGTAGTATATCTGGAGATGAGCAGTTCTTC. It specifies CASSSISGDEQFF.